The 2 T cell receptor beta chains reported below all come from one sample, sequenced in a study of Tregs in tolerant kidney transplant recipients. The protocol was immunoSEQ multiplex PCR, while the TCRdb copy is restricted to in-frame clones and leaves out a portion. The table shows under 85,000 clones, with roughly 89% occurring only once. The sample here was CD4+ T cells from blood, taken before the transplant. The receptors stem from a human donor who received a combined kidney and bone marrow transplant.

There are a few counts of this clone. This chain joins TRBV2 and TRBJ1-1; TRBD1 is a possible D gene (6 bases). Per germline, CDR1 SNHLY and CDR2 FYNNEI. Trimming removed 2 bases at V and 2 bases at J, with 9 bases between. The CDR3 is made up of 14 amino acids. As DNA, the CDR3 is TGTGCCAGCAGTGAACGGGGGGCCAACACTGAAGCTTTCTTT. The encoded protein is CASSERGANTEAFF.

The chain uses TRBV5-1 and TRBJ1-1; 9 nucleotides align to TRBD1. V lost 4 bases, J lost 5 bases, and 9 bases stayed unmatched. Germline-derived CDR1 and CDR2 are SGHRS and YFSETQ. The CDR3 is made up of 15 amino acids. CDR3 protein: CASSPQGASRTEAFF. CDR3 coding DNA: TGCGCCAGCAGCCCACAGGGGGCTTCGAGGACTGAAGCTTTCTTT.